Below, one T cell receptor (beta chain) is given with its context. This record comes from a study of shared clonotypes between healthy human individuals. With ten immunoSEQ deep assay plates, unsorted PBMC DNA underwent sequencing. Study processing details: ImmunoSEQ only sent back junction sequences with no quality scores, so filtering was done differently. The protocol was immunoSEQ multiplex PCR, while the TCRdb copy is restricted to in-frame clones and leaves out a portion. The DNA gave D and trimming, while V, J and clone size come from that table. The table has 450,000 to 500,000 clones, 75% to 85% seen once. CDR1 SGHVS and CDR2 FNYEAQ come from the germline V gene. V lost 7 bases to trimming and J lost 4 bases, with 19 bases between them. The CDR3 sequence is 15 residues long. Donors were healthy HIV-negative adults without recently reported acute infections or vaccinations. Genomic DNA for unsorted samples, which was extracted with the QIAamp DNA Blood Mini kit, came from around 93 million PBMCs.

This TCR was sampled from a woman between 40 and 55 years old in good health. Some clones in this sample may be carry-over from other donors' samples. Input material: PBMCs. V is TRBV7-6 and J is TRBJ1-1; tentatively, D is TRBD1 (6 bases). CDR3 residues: CASTLQTGAGTEAFF. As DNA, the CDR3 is TGTGCCAGCACCCTCCAGACAGGCGCCGGCACTGAAGCTTTCTTT.